The entry that follows covers one T cell receptor beta chain sequence. The target antigen is unknown. Sequenced by immunoSEQ multiplex PCR; TCRdb stores in-frame clones only, minus some. The sample yields 25,000 to 30,000 clones, more than 70% seen once. Looked up from germline, CDR1 is LGHDT and CDR2 is YNNKEL (reference sequence). Trimming took 4 bases from V and 0 from J; bases not matched to a gene: 5. The CDR3 runs to 17 residues. The data originate from a study of T cell responses to AZD1222 COVID-19 vaccine. On the study more broadly: Second-dose intervals near 4 or 12 weeks were combined. General study results and limits: Nearly half of spike-specific TCRs reportedly target unmutated variant regions. Recipients of AZD1222 seropositive at baseline numbered only 6 or 7. Two AZD1222 administrations were followed by greater Spike-specific TCR breadth and depth.

The TCR was taken from an adult in good health. The starting material was peripheral blood, obtained on day 0 of AZD1222 vaccination. This chain joins TRBV3-1 (or the pseudogene TRBV3-2) and TRBJ1-4, with 10 nucleotides matching TRBD1. The CDR3 sequence: CASSPWTGGATNEKLFF. CDR3 in DNA: TGTGCCAGCAGCCCTTGGACAGGGGGGGCAACTAATGAAAAACTGTTTTTT.